Below, one T cell receptor beta chain is given with its context. Its antigen remains unidentified. V lost 5 bases to trimming and J lost 3 bases, with 16 bases between them. Germline V gene sequence: CDR1 LGHNA, CDR2 YSLEER. CDR3 size: 15 residues. This sample is part of a study of OX40 agonist ivuxolimab in advanced cancers. Assay: immunoSEQ multiplex PCR; the TCRdb copy retains only in-frame clones and omits some. The sample consists of approximately 50,000 clones, over 70% of them appearing once. Overall study results and limits: Certain nonresponders likewise exhibited a low normalized T-cell clonal expansion.

The TCR sequence derives from an adult with an advanced solid tumor such as melanoma, head and neck, liver or kidney cancer. The input for sequencing was CD4+ or CD8+ T cells sorted from blood, taken in a trial of the OX40 agonist ivuxolimab. This chain links TRBV4-3 with TRBJ2-5; possibly TRBD2 for D (6 bases). The CDR3 loop reads CASSGGSGREETQYF. The DNA of the CDR3 is TGCGCCAGCAGCGGGGGGAGCGGACGCGAAGAGACCCAGTACTTC.